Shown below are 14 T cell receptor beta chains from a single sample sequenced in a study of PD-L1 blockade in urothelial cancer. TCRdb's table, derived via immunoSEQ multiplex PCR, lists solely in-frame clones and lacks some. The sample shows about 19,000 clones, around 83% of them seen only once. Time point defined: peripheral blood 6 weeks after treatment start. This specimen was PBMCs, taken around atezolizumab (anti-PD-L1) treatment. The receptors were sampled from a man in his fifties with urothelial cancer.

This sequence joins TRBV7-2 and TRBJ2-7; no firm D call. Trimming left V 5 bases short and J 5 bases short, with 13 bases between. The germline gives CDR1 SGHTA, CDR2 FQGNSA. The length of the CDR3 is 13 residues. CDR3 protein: CASSPYSADEQYF. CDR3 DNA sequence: TGTGCCAGCAGCCCCTACTCGGCGGACGAGCAGTACTTC.

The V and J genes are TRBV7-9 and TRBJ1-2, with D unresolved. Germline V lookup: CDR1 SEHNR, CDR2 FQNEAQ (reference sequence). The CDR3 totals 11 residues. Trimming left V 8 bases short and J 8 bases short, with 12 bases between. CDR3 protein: CASSLTVGYTF. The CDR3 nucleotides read TGTGCCAGCTCCTTAACGGTGGGCTACACCTTC.

The DNA of the CDR3 is TGTGCCAGCAGTGAAGCGCTGGGCGGGCACAATGAGCAGTTCTTC. It codes for CASSEALGGHNEQFF. The V and J genes are TRBV6-1 and TRBJ2-1, with D perhaps TRBD2 (5 bases). The CDR3 is made up of 15 amino acids. From germline, CDR1 is MNHNS and CDR2 SASEGT. The V and J ends lost 0 bases and 5 bases respectively, with 11 bases between them.

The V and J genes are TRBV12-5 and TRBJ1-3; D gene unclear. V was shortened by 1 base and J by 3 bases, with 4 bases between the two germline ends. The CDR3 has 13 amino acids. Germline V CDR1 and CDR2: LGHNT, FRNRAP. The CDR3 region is CASGLAGGNTIYF. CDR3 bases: TGTGCTAGTGGTTTGGCGGGTGGAAACACCATATATTTT.

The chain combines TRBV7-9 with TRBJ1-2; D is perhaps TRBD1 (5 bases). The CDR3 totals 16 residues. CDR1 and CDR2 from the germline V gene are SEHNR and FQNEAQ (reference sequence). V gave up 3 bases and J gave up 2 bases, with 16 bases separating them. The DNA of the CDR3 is TGTGCCAGCAGCTTGCCCCCAGGGAATAAAAACTATGGCTACACCTTC. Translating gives CASSLPPGNKNYGYTF. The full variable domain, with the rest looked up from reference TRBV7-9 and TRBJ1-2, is DTGVSQNPRHKITKRGQNVTFRCDPISEHNRLYWYRQTLGQGPEFLTYFQNEAQLEKSRLLSDRFSAERPKGSFSTLEIQRTEQGDSAMYLCASSLPPGNKNYGYTFGSGTRLTVV.

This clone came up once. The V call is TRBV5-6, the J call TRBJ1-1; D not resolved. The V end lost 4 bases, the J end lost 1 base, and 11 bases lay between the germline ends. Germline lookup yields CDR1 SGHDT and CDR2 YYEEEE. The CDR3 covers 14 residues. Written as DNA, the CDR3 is TGTGCCAGCAGCCCATACACCAAGAACACTGAAGCTTTCTTT. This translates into CASSPYTKNTEAFF.

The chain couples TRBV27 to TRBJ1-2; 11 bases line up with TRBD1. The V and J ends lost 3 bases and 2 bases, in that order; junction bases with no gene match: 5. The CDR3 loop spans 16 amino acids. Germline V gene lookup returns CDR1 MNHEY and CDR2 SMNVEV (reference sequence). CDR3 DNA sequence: TGTGCCAGCAGTTTTACTCGGACAGGGGGCAACTATGGCTACACCTTC. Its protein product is CASSFTRTGGNYGYTF.

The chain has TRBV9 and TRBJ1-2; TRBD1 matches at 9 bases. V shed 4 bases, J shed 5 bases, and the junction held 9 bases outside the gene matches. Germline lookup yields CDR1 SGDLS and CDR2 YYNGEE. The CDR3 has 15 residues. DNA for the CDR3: TGTGCCAGCAGCCAAGATCCGACAGGGGGGTATGGCTACACCTTC. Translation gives CASSQDPTGGYGYTF.

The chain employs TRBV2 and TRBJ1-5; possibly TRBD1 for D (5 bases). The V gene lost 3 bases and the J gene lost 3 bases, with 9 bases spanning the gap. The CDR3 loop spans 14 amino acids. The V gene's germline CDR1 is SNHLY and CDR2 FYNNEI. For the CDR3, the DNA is TGTGCCAGCAGTGAGGGACTGCCCAATCAGCCCCAGCATTTT. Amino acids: CASSEGLPNQPQHF.

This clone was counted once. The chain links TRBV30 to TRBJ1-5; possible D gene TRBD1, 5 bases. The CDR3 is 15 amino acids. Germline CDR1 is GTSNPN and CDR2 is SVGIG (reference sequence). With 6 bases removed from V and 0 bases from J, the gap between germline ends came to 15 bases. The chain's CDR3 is CACTGSVNSNQPQHF. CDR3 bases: TGTGCCTGTACAGGTTCGGTGAATAGCAATCAGCCCCAGCATTTT.

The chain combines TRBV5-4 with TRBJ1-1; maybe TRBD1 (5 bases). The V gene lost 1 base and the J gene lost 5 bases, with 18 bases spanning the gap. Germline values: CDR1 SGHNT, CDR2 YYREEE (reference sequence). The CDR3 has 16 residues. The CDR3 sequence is CASSLSGRGGRTEAFF. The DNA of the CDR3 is TGTGCCAGCAGCTTGAGTGGAAGGGGAGGTCGGACTGAAGCTTTCTTT.

In nucleotides, the CDR3 is TGTGCCAGCAGCGTACGAGGGACAGGGTCAGATACGCAGTATTTT. This sequence encodes CASSVRGTGSDTQYF. The gene calls are TRBV9 and TRBJ2-3; 9 bases line up with TRBD1. With V trimmed by 1 base and J by 4 bases, 4 bases remained unmatched. CDR3 length: 15 residues. Germline V lookup: CDR1 SGDLS, CDR2 YYNGEE.

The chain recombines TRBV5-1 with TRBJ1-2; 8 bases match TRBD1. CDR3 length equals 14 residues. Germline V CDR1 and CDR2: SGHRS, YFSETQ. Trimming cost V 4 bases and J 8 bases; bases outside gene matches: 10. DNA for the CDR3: TGCGCCAGCAGCCTCAGCGGACAGGGCGAGGGCTACACCTTC. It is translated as CASSLSGQGEGYTF.

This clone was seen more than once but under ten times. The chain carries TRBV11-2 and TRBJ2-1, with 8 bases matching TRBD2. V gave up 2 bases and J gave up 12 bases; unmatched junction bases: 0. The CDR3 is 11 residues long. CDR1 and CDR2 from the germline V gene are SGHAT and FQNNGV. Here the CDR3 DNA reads TGTGCCAGCAGCTTACTAGCGGGGCAGTTCTTC. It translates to CASSLLAGQFF.